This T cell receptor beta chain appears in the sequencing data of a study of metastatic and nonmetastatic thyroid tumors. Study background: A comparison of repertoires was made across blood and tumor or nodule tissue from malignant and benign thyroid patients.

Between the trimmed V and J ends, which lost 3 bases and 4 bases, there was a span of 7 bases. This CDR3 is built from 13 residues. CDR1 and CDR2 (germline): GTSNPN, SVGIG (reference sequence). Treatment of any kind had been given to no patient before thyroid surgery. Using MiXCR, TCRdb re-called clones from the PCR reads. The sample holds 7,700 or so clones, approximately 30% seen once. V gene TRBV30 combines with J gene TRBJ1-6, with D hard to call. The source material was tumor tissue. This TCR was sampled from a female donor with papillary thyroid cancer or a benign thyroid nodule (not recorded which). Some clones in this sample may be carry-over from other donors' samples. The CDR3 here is CAWSEFYNSPLHF. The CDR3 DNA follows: TGTGCCTGGAGCGAGTTTTATAATTCACCCCTCCACTTT.